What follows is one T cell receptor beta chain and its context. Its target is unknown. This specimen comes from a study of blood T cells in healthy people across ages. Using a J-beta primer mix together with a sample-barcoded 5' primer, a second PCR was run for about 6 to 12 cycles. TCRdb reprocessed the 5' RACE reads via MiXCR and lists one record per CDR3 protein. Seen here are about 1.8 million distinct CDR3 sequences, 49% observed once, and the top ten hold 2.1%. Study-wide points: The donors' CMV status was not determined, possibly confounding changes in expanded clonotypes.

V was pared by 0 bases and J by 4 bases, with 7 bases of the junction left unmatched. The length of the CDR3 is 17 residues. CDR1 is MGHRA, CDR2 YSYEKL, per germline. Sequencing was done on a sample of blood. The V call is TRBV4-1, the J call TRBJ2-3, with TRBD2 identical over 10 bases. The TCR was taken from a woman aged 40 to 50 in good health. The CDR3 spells CASSQDRGTSVPDTQYF. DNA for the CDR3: TGCGCCAGCAGCCAAGATCGTGGGACTAGCGTGCCAGATACGCAGTATTTT.